This T cell receptor beta chain was sequenced in a study of chemoradiotherapy in HPV16-positive cancers (dated by TCRdb to the early 2020s). Describing the broader study: Using functional T-cell assays on cells from a couple of HPV16-positive patients, the researchers defined candidate HPV-specific T-cell clones and common TCR motifs. Whether T-cell immunity against the HPV oncoproteins E6 and E7 changes during chemoradiotherapy and whether survival is affected by this immunity were examined in the study. The candidate HPV-specific TCRs and motifs were then tracked in TCR repertoires from roughly 86 patients with HPV-related cancers. On the study overall, not on this receptor specifically: Expansion of candidate HPV-specific clones and E7-related TCR motifs was observed in the tumor microenvironment during treatment, whereas no such expansion was observed for non-HPV-specific T cells. Only two HPV16-positive patients were used to derive the functional definition of HPV-specific T cells, and the survival association was reported for HPV16-positive patients. Improved recurrence-free survival in HPV16-positive patients was associated with expansion of HPV-responsive T cells during chemoradiotherapy.

Points on this clone: What antigen it recognizes has not been identified. No much larger clone is present one base from it, and per-base qualities are unavailable.

The CDR3 runs 13 amino acids, cysteine and phenylalanine included. Only the CDR3 region is kept as DNA, spanning 39 bases read in frame from base 1. From a lookup of the germline V gene, CDR1 and CDR2 are MDHEN and SYDVKM. A distance of 10 bases separates the germline ends of V and J, which lose 5 bases and 3 bases respectively. Repertoires were sampled repeatedly over the course of chemoradiotherapy so that clonal expansion in the tumor microenvironment could be followed. To prepare the library, the immunoSEQ multiplex PCR assay was applied. This immuneACCESS table, as held by TCRdb, lists in-frame sequences with V and J called but not all clones. Of the missing ones, under half trace to an unresolved V gene in checked studies; the others have no known cause. The sample has just under 5,000 clones on record, roughly 90% of them singletons. The ten largest clones add up to under 4% of the sample.

Sequenced material: tumor tissue, taken from a patient who underwent chemoradiotherapy. This clonotype was obtained from a human donor with HPV-associated anogenital cancer. The V and J segments used are TRBV28 and TRBJ1-1; the D segment cannot be called with confidence. The bases read TGTGCCAGCAGTCCTACAGCATACACTGAAGCTTTCTTT. It specifies CASSPTAYTEAFF. With the portions outside the CDR3 filled from the reference TRBV28 and TRBJ1-1 genes, the complete variable region becomes DVKVTQSSRYLVKRTGEKVFLECVQDMDHENMFWYRQDPGLGLRLIYFSYDVKMKEKGDIPEGYSVSREKKERFSLILESASTNQTSMYLCASSPTAYTEAFFGQGTRLTVV.